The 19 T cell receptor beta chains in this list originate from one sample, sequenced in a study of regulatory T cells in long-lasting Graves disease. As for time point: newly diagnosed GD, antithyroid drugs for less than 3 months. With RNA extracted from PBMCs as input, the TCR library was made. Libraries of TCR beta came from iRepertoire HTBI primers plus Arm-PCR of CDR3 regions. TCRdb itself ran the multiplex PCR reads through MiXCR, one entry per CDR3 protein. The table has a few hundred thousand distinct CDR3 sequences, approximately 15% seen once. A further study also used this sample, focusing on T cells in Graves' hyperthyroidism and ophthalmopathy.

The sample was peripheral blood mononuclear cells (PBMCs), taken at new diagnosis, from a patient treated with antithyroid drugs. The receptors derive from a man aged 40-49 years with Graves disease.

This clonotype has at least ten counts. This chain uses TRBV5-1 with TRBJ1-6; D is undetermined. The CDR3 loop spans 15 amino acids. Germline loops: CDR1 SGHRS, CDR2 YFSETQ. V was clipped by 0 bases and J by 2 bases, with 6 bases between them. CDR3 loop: CASSLVDPYNSPLHF. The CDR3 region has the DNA TGCGCCAGCAGCTTGGTAGACCCCTATAATTCACCCCTCCACTTT.

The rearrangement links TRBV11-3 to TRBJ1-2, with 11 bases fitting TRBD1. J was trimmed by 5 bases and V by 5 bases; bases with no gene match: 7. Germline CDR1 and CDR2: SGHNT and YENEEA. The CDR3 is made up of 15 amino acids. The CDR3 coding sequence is TGTGCCAGCAGCCCGGGACAGGGGGAAGGATATGGCTACACCTTC. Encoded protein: CASSPGQGEGYGYTF.

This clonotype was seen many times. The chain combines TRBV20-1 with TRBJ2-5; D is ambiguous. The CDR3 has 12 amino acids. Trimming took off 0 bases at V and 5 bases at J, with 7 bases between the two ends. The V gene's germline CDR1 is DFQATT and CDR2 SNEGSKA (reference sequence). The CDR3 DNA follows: TGCAGTGCTAGAGATCAGATGGAGACCCAGTACTTC. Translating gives CSARDQMETQYF.

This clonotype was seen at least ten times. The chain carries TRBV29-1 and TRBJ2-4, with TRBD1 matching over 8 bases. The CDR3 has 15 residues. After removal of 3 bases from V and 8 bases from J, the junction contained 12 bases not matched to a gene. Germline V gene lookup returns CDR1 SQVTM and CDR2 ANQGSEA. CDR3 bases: TGCAGCGTTGATTCTGTGGCAGGGGGCAGGGACATTCAGTACTTC. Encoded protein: CSVDSVAGGRDIQYF.

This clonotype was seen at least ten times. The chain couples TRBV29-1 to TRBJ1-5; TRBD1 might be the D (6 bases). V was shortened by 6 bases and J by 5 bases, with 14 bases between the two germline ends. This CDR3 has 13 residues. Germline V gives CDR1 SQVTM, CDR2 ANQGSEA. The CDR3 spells CSVKGDWDQPQHF. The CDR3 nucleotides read TGCAGCGTGAAGGGGGACTGGGATCAGCCCCAGCATTTT.

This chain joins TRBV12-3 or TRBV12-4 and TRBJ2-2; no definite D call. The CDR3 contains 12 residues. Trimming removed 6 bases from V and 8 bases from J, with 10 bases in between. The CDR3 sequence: CASSHPVGELFF. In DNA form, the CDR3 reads TGTGCCAGCAGCCACCCGGTGGGGGAGCTGTTTTTT.

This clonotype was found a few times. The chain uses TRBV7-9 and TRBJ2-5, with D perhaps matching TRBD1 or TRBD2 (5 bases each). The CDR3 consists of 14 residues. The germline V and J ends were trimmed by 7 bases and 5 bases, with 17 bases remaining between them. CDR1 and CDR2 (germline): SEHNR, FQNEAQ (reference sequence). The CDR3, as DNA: TGTGCCAGCATCGCCCCGGGACGAGGGGAGACCCAGTACTTC. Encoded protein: CASIAPGRGETQYF.

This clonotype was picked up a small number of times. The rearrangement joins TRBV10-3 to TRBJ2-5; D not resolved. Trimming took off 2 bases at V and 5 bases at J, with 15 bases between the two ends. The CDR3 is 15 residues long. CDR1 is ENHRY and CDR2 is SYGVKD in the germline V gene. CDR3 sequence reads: CAISEINGVPETQYF. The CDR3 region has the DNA TGTGCCATCAGTGAGATTAATGGAGTGCCGGAGACCCAGTACTTC.

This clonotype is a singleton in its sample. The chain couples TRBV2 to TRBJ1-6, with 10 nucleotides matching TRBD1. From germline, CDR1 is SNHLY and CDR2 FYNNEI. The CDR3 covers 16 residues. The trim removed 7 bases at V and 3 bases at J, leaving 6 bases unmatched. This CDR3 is CASNRDRGIYNSPLHF. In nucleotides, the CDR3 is TGTGCCAGCAATAGGGACAGGGGCATCTATAATTCACCCCTCCACTTT.

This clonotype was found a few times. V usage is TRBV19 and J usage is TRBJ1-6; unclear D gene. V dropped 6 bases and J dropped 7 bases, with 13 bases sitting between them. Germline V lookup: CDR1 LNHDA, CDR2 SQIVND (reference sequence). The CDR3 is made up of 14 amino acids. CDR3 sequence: CASSPRLRNSPLHF. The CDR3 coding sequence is TGTGCCAGTAGCCCTCGCTTGCGAAATTCACCCCTCCACTTT.

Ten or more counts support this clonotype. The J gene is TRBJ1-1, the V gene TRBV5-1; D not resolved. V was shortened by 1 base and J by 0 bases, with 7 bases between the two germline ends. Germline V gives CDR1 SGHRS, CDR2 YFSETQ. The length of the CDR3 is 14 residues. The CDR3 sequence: CASSLSFVNTEAFF. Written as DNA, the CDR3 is TGCGCCAGCAGCTTGTCGTTCGTGAACACTGAAGCTTTCTTT.

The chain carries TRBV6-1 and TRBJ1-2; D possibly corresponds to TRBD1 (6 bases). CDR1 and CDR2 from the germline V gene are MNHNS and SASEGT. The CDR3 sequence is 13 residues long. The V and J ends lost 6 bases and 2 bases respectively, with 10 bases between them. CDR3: CASRSTGNYGYTF. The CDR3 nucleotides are TGTGCCAGCAGGTCTACAGGGAACTATGGCTACACCTTC.

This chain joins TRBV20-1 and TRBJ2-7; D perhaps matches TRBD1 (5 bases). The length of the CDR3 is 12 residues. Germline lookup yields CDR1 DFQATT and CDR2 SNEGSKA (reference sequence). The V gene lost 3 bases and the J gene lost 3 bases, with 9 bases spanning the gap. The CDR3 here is CSASPDSYEQYF. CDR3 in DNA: TGCAGTGCTAGCCCTGACAGCTACGAGCAGTACTTC.

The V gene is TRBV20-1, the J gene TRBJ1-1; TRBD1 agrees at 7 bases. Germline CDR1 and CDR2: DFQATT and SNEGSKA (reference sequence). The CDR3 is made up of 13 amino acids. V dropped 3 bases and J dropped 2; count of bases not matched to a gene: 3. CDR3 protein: CSARGQTNTEAFF. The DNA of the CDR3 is TGCAGTGCTAGGGGACAGACCAACACTGAAGCTTTCTTT.

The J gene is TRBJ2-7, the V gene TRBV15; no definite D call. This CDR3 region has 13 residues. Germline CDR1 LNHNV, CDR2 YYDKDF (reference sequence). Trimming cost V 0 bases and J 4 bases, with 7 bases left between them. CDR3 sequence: CATSRDLRYEQYF. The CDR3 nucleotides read TGTGCCACCAGCAGAGATCTGAGGTACGAGCAGTACTTC.

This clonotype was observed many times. As DNA, the CDR3 is TGTGCCAGCAGTTTAGTAAGGGTCTGGCAGCTTGGCGTCCTGACTTTC. Its protein product is CASSLVRVWQLGVLTF. The J gene is TRBJ2-6, the V gene TRBV12-3 or TRBV12-4; no clear D gene. Trimming cost V 1 base and J 12 bases, with 19 bases left between them. The CDR3 is made up of 16 amino acids.

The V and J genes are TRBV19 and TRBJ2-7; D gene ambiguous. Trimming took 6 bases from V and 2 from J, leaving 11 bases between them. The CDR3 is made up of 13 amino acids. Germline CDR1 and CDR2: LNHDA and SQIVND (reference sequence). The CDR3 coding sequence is TGTGCCAGTAGGAGGACGCCAGCCTACGAGCAGTACTTC. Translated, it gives CASRRTPAYEQYF.

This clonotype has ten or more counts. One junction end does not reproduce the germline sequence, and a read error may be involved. CDR3 sequence reads: CSAGEFRGRKGMSTEAFF. DNA of the CDR3: TGCAGTGCTGGAGAATTCAGGGGGCGGAAAGGGATGAGCACTGAAGCCTTCTTT. The V and J genes are TRBV20-1 and TRBJ1-1; 8 positions agree with TRBD1. The germline V gene has CDR1 DFQATT and CDR2 SNEGSKA (reference sequence). There are 18 residues in the CDR3.

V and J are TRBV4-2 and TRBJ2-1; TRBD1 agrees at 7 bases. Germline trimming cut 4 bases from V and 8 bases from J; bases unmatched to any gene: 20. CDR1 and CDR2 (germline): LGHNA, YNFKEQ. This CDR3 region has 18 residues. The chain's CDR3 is CASSLEQGQLPLNHEQFF. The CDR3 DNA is TGTGCCAGCAGCCTAGAGCAGGGACAGTTGCCGCTGAACCATGAGCAGTTCTTC.